The next 30 T cell receptor beta chains were all read from a single sample in a study of control samples from healthy donors and cancer patients. Clones were sequenced by immunoSEQ multiplex PCR, and TCRdb holds only the in-frame ones, with some missing. The sample records 95,000 to 150,000 clones, about 88% being singletons. The specimen was blood. All receptors come from a man between 18 and 35 years old in good health.

The CDR3 loop is CASSLGMGSGDQPQHF. For the CDR3, the DNA is TGTGCCAGCAGCTTAGGGATGGGGTCGGGGGATCAGCCCCAGCATTTT. V and J are TRBV7-9 and TRBJ1-5, with TRBD1 as a possible D gene (5 bases). V lost 1 base to trimming and J lost 5 bases, with 15 bases between them. This CDR3 is 16 amino acids long. Germline V CDR1 and CDR2: SEHNR, FQNEAQ (reference sequence).

The chain is built from TRBV7-3 and TRBJ2-5; D is possibly TRBD1 (5 bases). Looked up from germline, CDR1 is SGHTA and CDR2 is FQGTGA. Trimming took 4 bases from V and 5 from J, leaving 11 bases between them. This CDR3 is 13 amino acids long. For the CDR3, the DNA is TGTGCCAGCAGCTCCAGGGTGCGGGAGACCCAGTACTTC. Translating it yields CASSSRVRETQYF.

The rearrangement links TRBV19 to TRBJ2-5; D possibly corresponds to TRBD1 (6 bases). The CDR3 sequence is 17 residues long. Germline CDR1 LNHDA, CDR2 SQIVND (reference sequence). Trimming removed 1 base at V and 2 bases at J, with 17 bases between. In DNA, the CDR3 is TGTGCCAGTAGTATAGGAAGGGGCGTTGGACAGCAAGAGACCCAGTACTTC. Its translation is CASSIGRGVGQQETQYF. The full variable domain, with the rest looked up from reference TRBV19 and TRBJ2-5, is DGGITQSPKYLFRKEGQNVTLSCEQNLNHDAMYWYRQDPGQGLRLIYYSQIVNDFQKGDIAEGYSVSREKKESFPLTVTSAQKNPTAFYLCASSIGRGVGQQETQYFGPGTRLLVL.

This rearrangement joins TRBV19 to TRBJ2-7; 8 bases map to TRBD2. Germline assignment: CDR1 LNHDA and CDR2 SQIVND (reference sequence). The CDR3 is 16 residues long. V was pared by 3 bases and J by 0 bases, with 7 bases of the junction left unmatched. CDR3 nucleotide sequence: TGTGCCAGTAGTATCGGGGGGGACCCGAGCTCCTACGAGCAGTACTTC. Protein: CASSIGGDPSSYEQYF.

This clone was found a few times. The CDR3 nucleotides read TGTGCCATCAGTGAGTCAACTAACTATGGCTACACCTTC. It specifies CAISESTNYGYTF. V is TRBV10-3 and J is TRBJ1-2; the D is unclear. V lost 0 bases, J lost 0 bases, and 2 bases lay in between. The CDR3 is made up of 13 amino acids. CDR1 and CDR2 (germline): ENHRY, SYGVKD.

The V call is TRBV27, the J call TRBJ2-3; D is uncertain. Trimming shortened V by 3 bases and J by 5 bases, and 18 bases separated the two germline ends. This CDR3 region has 16 residues. Germline-derived CDR1 and CDR2 are MNHEY and SMNVEV (reference sequence). CDR3 nucleotides: TGTGCCAGCAGTTTCCTCAACCCCCGACCCAGAGATACGCAGTATTTT. Protein sequence: CASSFLNPRPRDTQYF.

This clone was seen once. The chain uses TRBV5-1 and TRBJ1-1, with 8 bases that match TRBD1. Germline CDR1 is SGHRS and CDR2 is YFSETQ. V trimming: 0 bases; J trimming: 0 bases; junction bases outside the gene matches: 13. This CDR3 is built from 19 residues. CDR3 DNA sequence: TGCGCCAGCAGCTTGGCCACTGGGACAGGAGGATTAATGAACACTGAAGCTTTCTTT. It specifies CASSLATGTGGLMNTEAFF.

This sequence joins TRBV13 and TRBJ2-1; D possibly corresponds to TRBD2 (6 bases). V was cut by 4 bases and J by 0 bases, with 13 bases left in between. The germline V gene encodes CDR1 PRHDT and CDR2 FYEKMQ (reference sequence). The CDR3 runs to 16 residues. DNA for the CDR3: TGTGCCAGCAGCTCCCGGGACGGGGGCTCCTACAATGAGCAGTTCTTC. Residues: CASSSRDGGSYNEQFF. Together with reference TRBV13 and TRBJ2-1, the CDR3 gives the full variable domain: AAGVIQSPRHLIKEKRETATLKCYPIPRHDTVYWYQQGPGQDPQFLISFYEKMQSDKGSIPDRFSAQQFSDYHSELNMSSLELGDSALYFCASSSRDGGSYNEQFFGPGTRLTVL.

This clone was picked up one time. This chain connects TRBV3-1 (or the pseudogene TRBV3-2) to TRBJ2-1, with 13 positions matching TRBD2. The CDR3 is made up of 16 amino acids. J gave up 6 bases and V 2 bases, and 4 bases lay outside the gene matches. Looked up from germline, CDR1 is LGHDT and CDR2 is YNNKEL (reference sequence). The CDR3 loop reads CASSQPRTSGSNEQFF. As DNA, the CDR3 is TGTGCCAGCAGCCAACCTCGGACTAGCGGGAGCAATGAGCAGTTCTTC.

The V gene is TRBV5-1, the J gene TRBJ2-2, with D unclear. In germline, CDR1 is SGHRS, CDR2 YFSETQ. With 4 bases removed from V and 4 bases from J, the gap between germline ends came to 14 bases. This CDR3 contains 15 residues. This chain's CDR3 is CASSTNRSPTGELFF. CDR3 DNA: TGCGCCAGCAGCACTAACAGATCGCCCACCGGGGAGCTGTTTTTT.

The V and J genes are TRBV6-5 and TRBJ2-7; D not resolved. V lost 5 bases and J lost 3, with 14 bases in between. This CDR3 region has 14 residues. The germline V gene encodes CDR1 MNHEY and CDR2 SVGAGI. The CDR3 here is CASSRYITNYEQYF. The DNA for the CDR3 is TGTGCCAGCAGTCGCTATATCACAAACTACGAGCAGTACTTC.

This clone was detected once. This chain links TRBV6-5 with TRBJ2-7, with TRBD2 matching over 7 bases. Germline CDR1 MNHEY, CDR2 SVGAGI. Trimming at V came to 3 bases and at J to 7 bases, leaving 12 bases not matched to a gene. The CDR3 loop spans 15 amino acids. CDR3: CASSYYSGPLGEQYF. The CDR3 bases are TGTGCCAGCAGTTATTATAGCGGGCCCCTGGGTGAGCAGTACTTC.

The chain carries TRBV6-5 and TRBJ1-1; no clear D gene. CDR3 length: 13 residues. V lost 8 bases and J lost 4, with 14 bases in between. Germline values: CDR1 MNHEY, CDR2 SVGAGI. CDR3 nucleotides: TGTGCCAGCTCCCTGTGGGAGGCCACTGAAGCTTTCTTT. Its translation is CASSLWEATEAFF.

This clone was observed a single time. The V and J genes are TRBV18 and TRBJ1-1, with no clear D. The CDR3 runs 14 residues. CDR1 is KGHSH, CDR2 LQKENI, per germline. The germline V and J ends were trimmed by 3 bases and 1 base, with 9 bases remaining between them. CDR3 region: CASSPQTQNTEAFF. CDR3 DNA sequence: TGTGCCAGCTCACCTCAGACCCAGAACACTGAAGCTTTCTTT.

The chain carries TRBV18 and TRBJ2-7, with TRBD2 identical over 10 bases. Germline trimming cut 4 bases from V and 2 bases from J; bases unmatched to any gene: 5. The CDR3 has 15 amino acids. CDR1 and CDR2 from the germline V gene are KGHSH and LQKENI. This CDR3 is CASSLIAGGTYEQYF. The CDR3 DNA is TGTGCCAGCTCACTTATAGCGGGAGGAACCTACGAGCAGTACTTC.

The chain joins TRBV19 to TRBJ1-2; D might be TRBD1 (5 bases). CDR3 length: 10 residues. Germline V gives CDR1 LNHDA, CDR2 SQIVND (reference sequence). The V and J ends lost 11 bases and 8 bases respectively, with 12 bases between them. DNA for the CDR3: TGTGCCGTTTACAGGAGGGGCTACACCTTC. It is translated as CAVYRRGYTF. Full variable domain (rest looked up from reference TRBV19 and TRBJ1-2): DGGITQSPKYLFRKEGQNVTLSCEQNLNHDAMYWYRQDPGQGLRLIYYSQIVNDFQKGDIAEGYSVSREKKESFPLTVTSAQKNPTAFYLCAVYRRGYTFGSGTRLTVV.

This clone is a singleton in its sample. The V and J genes are TRBV21-1 and TRBJ1-6; no DNA check was done on the table's D call, TRBD1. TRBV21-1 is designated a pseudogene. This CDR3 contains 16 residues. CDR3 loop: CASSNSGTGFYSPLHF. The CDR3 bases are TGTGCCAGCAGCAATTCCGGGACAGGGTTTTACTCACCCCTCCACTTT.

The chain couples TRBV4-2 to TRBJ2-1; 9 nucleotides align to TRBD2. Losses at the gene ends were 4 bases for V and 4 bases for J; bases not matched to a gene: 8. In germline, CDR1 is LGHNA, CDR2 YNFKEQ. The CDR3 has 16 residues. The CDR3 DNA is TGTGCCAGCAGCCGTACGACTAGCGGCCAATACAATGAGCAGTTCTTC. This sequence encodes CASSRTTSGQYNEQFF.

The chain links TRBV27 to TRBJ1-5; 9 bases are a match to TRBD1. This CDR3 has 14 residues. Germline V gene data show CDR1 as MNHEY and CDR2 as SMNVEV (reference sequence). V dropped 9 bases and J dropped 5; count of bases not matched to a gene: 8. CDR3 sequence: CASSGDRGYQPQHF. The DNA for the CDR3 is TGTGCCAGTTCGGGCGACAGGGGGTATCAGCCCCAGCATTTT.

The V gene is TRBV28, the J gene TRBJ1-1; the D gene is possibly TRBD1 (5 bases). The CDR3 sequence is 16 residues long. V lost 6 bases and J 3 bases, leaving 20 bases between the germline ends. Germline loops: CDR1 MDHEN, CDR2 SYDVKM. The CDR3 reads CASRAMTRVGDTEAFF. The CDR3 nucleotides are TGTGCCAGCAGAGCGATGACCAGGGTGGGGGACACTGAAGCTTTCTTT.

This sequence joins TRBV27 and TRBJ1-1; unclear D gene. The germline V and J ends were trimmed by 5 bases and 0 bases, with 13 bases remaining between them. Germline loops: CDR1 MNHEY, CDR2 SMNVEV (reference sequence). The CDR3 has 15 amino acids. The CDR3 protein is CASSLGPLLNTEAFF. CDR3 nucleotide sequence: TGTGCCAGCAGTCTAGGCCCCCTCTTGAACACTGAAGCTTTCTTT.

Comment on this clone: Distinct nucleotide sequences in the sample also encode this CDR3. This chain joins TRBV7-9 and TRBJ1-2, with D possibly matching TRBD1 (5 bases). The ends were cut back, 3 bases at V and 4 bases at J, with 15 bases in the middle. The V gene's germline CDR1 is SEHNR and CDR2 FQNEAQ (reference sequence). CDR3 length: 15 residues. The chain's CDR3 is CASSFQGVTGYGYTF. CDR3 in DNA: TGTGCCAGCAGCTTTCAGGGAGTGACTGGCTATGGCTACACCTTC.

About this clone: Being one base from a much bigger clone, this may be a read error. V and J are TRBV27 and TRBJ1-5; D is ambiguous. CDR3 length: 12 amino acids. The V and J ends lost 6 bases and 3 bases respectively, with 6 bases between them. Germline CDR1 and CDR2: MNHEY and SMNVEV (reference sequence). CDR3 region: CASSRLNQPQHF. CDR3 in DNA: TGTGCCAGCAGCCGACTCAATCAGCCCCAGCATTTT.

The CDR3 sequence is CASSGRQTLAKNIQYF. CDR3 sequence (DNA): TGTGCCAGCAGTGGTCGACAGACCCTAGCCAAAAACATTCAGTACTTC. The chain is built from TRBV27 and TRBJ2-4; TRBD1 is a possible D gene (5 bases). This CDR3 contains 16 residues. Trimming stripped 5 bases from V and 0 bases from J, with 14 bases between. Per the germline V gene, CDR1 is MNHEY and CDR2 is SMNVEV (reference sequence).

This clone was found once. The rearrangement uses TRBV5-5 and TRBJ2-3; D is unclear. In germline, CDR1 is SGHKS, CDR2 YYEKEE (reference sequence). The V end lost 0 bases, the J end lost 2 bases, and 7 bases lay between the germline ends. The CDR3 is 14 residues long. CDR3 in DNA: TGTGCCAGCAGCTTGGGGATCATCACAGATACGCAGTATTTT. Translating it yields CASSLGIITDTQYF.

This clone was observed once. V is TRBV5-1 and J is TRBJ2-3; 11 positions agree with TRBD1. This CDR3 is 15 amino acids long. V lost 7 bases and J lost 6; bases outside the gene matches: 10. In germline, CDR1 is SGHRS, CDR2 YFSETQ. For the CDR3, the DNA is TGCGCCAGCGGCCCTGGACAGGGGGCGCCCGATACGCAGTATTTT. Translation: CASGPGQGAPDTQYF.

This clone is a singleton in its sample. The V and J genes are TRBV19 and TRBJ2-3, with D possibly matching TRBD1 (6 bases). Germline V lookup: CDR1 LNHDA, CDR2 SQIVND (reference sequence). V lost 6 bases to trimming and J lost 3 bases, with 10 bases between them. The CDR3 spans 13 residues. CDR3 protein: CASSHRVTDTQYF. CDR3 in DNA: TGTGCCAGTAGCCACAGGGTAACAGATACGCAGTATTTT.

The genes are TRBV5-8 and TRBJ2-2, with D possibly matching TRBD1 (5 bases). V lost 3 bases and J 4 bases, leaving 10 bases between the germline ends. Germline values: CDR1 SGHTS, CDR2 YDEGEE. This CDR3 spans 14 amino acids. The CDR3 is CASSSERGTGELFF. For the CDR3, the DNA is TGTGCCAGCAGCTCTGAAAGGGGCACCGGGGAGCTGTTTTTT.

This sequence joins TRBV21-1 and TRBJ2-5; the D call TRBD2 from the table was never checked on the DNA. TRBV21-1 represents a pseudogene. The CDR3 has 19 amino acids. CDR3: CASRTEQTESLASTETQYF. CDR3 nucleotide sequence: TGTGCCAGCAGGACTGAGCAAACGGAATCGCTAGCTTCAACAGAGACCCAGTACTTC.

The gene calls are TRBV20-1 and TRBJ1-1; no clear D gene. The CDR3 runs to 13 residues. Germline V gene sequence: CDR1 DFQATT, CDR2 SNEGSKA (reference sequence). V dropped 3 bases and J dropped 3 bases, with 11 bases sitting between them. The CDR3 here is CSASPVGHTEAFF. As DNA, the CDR3 is TGCAGTGCTAGTCCCGTCGGGCACACTGAAGCTTTCTTT.